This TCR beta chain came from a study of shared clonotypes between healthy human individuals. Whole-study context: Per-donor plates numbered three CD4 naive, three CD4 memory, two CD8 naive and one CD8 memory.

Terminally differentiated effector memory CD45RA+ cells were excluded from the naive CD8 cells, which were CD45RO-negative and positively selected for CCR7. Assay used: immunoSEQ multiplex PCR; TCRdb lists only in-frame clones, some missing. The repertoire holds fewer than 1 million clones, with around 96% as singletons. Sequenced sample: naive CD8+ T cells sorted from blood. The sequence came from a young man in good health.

The CDR3 sequence is CASSTSGYEQYF. Here the CDR3 DNA reads TGTGCCAGTTCTACTAGCGGCTACGAGCAGTACTTC. The chain has TRBV19 and TRBJ2-7; 8 nucleotides align to TRBD2. V was pared by 8 bases and J by 3 bases, with 3 bases of the junction left unmatched. From germline, CDR1 is LNHDA and CDR2 SQIVND (reference sequence). The CDR3 runs 12 residues.